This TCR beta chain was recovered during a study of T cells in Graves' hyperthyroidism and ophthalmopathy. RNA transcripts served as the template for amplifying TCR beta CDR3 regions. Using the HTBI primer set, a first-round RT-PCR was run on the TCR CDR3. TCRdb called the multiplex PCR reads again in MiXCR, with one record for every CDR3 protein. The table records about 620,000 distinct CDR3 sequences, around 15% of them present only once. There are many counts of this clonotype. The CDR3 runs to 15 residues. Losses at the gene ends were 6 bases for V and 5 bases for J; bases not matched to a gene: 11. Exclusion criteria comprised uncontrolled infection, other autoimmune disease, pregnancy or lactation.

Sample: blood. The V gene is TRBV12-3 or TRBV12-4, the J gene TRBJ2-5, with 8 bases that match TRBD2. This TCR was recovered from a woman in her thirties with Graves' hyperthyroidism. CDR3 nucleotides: TGTGCCAGCAGACCCTCTAGCGGGTCCCAGGAGACCCAGTACTTC. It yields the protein CASRPSSGSQETQYF.